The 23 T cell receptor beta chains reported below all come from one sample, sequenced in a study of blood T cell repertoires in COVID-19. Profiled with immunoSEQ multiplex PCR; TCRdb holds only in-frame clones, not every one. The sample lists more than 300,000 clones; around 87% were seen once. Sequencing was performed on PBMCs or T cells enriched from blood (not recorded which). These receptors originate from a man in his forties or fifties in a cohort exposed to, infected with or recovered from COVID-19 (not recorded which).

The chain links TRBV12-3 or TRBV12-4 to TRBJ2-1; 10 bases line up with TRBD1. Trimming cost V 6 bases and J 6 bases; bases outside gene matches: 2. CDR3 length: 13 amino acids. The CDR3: CASRGTGVNEQFF. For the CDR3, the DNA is TGTGCCAGCAGAGGGACAGGGGTCAATGAGCAGTTCTTC.

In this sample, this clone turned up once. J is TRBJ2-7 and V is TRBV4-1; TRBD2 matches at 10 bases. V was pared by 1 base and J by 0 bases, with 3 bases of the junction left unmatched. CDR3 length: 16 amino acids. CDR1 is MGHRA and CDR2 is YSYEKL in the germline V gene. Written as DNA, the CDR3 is TGCGCCAGCAGCCAAGGGACTAGCGGATCCTCCTACGAGCAGTACTTC. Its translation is CASSQGTSGSSYEQYF.

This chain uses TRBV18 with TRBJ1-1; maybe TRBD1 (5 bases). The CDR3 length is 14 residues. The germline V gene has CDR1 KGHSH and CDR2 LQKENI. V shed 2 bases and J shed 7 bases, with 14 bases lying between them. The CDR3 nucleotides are TGTGCCAGCTCACCAGCGACAGATAAAGTTGAAGCTTTCTTT. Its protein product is CASSPATDKVEAFF.

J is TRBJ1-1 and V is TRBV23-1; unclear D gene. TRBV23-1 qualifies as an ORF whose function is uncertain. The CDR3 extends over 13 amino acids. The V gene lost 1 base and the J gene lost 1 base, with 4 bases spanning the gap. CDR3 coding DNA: TGCGCCAGCAGTCAATACTCGAACACTGAAGCTTTCTTT. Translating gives CASSQYSNTEAFF.

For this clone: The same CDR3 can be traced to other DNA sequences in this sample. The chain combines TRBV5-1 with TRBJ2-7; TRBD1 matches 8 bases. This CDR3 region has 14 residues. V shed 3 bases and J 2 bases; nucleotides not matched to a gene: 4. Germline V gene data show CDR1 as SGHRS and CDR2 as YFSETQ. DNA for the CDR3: TGCGCCAGCAGCTCGGGACAGGCGCCCTACGAGCAGTACTTC. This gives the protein CASSSGQAPYEQYF.

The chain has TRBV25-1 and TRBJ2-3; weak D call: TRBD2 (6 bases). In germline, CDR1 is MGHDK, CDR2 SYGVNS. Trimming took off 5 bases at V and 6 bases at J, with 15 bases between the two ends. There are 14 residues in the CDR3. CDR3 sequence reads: CASSRAGPEDTQYF. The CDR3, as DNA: TGTGCCAGCAGTCGCGCGGGGCCGGAGGATACGCAGTATTTT. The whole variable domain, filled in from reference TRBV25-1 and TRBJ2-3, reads EADIYQTPRYLVIGTGKKITLECSQTMGHDKMYWYQQDPGMELHLIHYSYGVNSTEKGDLSSESTVSRIRTEHFPLTLESARPSHTSQYLCASSRAGPEDTQYFGPGTRLTVL.

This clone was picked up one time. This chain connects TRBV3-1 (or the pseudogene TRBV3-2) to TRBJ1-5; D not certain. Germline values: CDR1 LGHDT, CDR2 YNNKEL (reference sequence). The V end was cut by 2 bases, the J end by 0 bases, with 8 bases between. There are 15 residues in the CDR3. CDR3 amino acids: CASSQSPVSNQPQHF. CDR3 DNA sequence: TGTGCCAGCAGCCAAAGTCCAGTTAGCAATCAGCCCCAGCATTTT.

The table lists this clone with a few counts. In nucleotides, the CDR3 is TGTGCCAGCAGTTTATCGCCTGTCTGGGACAGGGGTCGCGAGCAGTACTTC. Protein product: CASSLSPVWDRGREQYF. The chain couples TRBV27 to TRBJ2-7, with 10 bases lining up with TRBD1. V dropped 0 bases and J dropped 6; count of bases not matched to a gene: 11. Germline V lookup: CDR1 MNHEY, CDR2 SMNVEV (reference sequence). There are 17 residues in the CDR3.

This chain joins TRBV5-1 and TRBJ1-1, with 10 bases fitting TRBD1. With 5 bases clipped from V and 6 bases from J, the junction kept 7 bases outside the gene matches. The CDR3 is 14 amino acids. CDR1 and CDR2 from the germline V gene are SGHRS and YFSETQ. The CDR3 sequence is CASSTGTGVAEAFF. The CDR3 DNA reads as TGCGCCAGCAGTACCGGGACAGGGGTCGCTGAAGCTTTCTTT.

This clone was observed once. The CDR3 region is CAWSVQGTQPQHF. The CDR3 DNA follows: TGTGCCTGGAGTGTACAGGGAACCCAGCCCCAGCATTTT. The chain uses TRBV30 and TRBJ1-5; D is perhaps TRBD1 (6 bases). The CDR3 sequence is 13 residues long. CDR1 is GTSNPN, CDR2 SVGIG, per germline (reference sequence). The ends were cut back, 0 bases at V and 7 bases at J, with 10 bases in the middle.

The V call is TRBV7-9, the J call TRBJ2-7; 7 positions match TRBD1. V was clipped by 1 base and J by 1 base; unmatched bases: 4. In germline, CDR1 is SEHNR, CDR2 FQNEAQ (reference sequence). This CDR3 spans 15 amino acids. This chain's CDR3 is CASSLEGGASYEQYF. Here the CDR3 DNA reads TGTGCCAGCAGCTTAGAAGGGGGCGCGTCCTACGAGCAGTACTTC.

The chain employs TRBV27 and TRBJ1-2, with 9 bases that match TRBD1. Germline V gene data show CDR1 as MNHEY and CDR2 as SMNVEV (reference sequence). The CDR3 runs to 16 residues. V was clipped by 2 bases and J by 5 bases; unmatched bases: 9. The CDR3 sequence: CASSLVAQGARYGYTF. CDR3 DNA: TGTGCCAGCAGTTTAGTAGCACAGGGGGCGCGGTATGGCTACACCTTC.

This chain's CDR3 is CAWKPDRGNTGELFF. The CDR3 DNA follows: TGTGCCTGGAAGCCGGACAGGGGGAACACCGGGGAGCTGTTTTTT. The chain uses TRBV30 and TRBJ2-2; 9 bases match TRBD1. The V gene's germline CDR1 is GTSNPN and CDR2 SVGIG (reference sequence). The length of the CDR3 is 15 residues. The ends lost 4 bases at V and 1 base at J; junction bases unmatched: 4.

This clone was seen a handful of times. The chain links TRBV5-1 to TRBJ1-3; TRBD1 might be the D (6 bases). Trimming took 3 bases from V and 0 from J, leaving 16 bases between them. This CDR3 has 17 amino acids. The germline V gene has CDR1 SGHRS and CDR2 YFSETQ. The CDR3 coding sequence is TGCGCCAGCAGCTCCGGACAGCCGGGGAGCTCTGGAAACACCATATATTTT. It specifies CASSSGQPGSSGNTIYF.

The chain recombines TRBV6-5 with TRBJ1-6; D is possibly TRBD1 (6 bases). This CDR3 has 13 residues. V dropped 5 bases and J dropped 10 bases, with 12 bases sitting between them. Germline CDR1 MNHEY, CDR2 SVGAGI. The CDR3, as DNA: TGTGCCAGCAGTCCCACCAGGGGATCACCCCTCCACTTT. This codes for CASSPTRGSPLHF.

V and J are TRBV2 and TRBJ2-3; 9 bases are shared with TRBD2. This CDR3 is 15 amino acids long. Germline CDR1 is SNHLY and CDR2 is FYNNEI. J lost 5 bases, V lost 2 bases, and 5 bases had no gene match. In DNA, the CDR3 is TGTGCCAGCAGTGAACTAGCGGGAAATATAGATACGCAGTATTTT. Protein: CASSELAGNIDTQYF.

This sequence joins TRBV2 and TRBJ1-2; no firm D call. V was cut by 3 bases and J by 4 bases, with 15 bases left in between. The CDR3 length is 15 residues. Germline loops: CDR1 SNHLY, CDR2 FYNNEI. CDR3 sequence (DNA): TGTGCCAGCAGTGAGTCGAGAGGGAGGTCCTATGGCTACACCTTC. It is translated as CASSESRGRSYGYTF.

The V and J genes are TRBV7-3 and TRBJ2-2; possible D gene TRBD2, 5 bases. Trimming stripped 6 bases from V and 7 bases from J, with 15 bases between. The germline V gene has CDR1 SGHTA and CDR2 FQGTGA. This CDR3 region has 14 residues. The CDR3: CASRLSSIGGELFF. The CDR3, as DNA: TGTGCCAGCAGGCTCTCTAGCATTGGCGGGGAGCTGTTTTTT.

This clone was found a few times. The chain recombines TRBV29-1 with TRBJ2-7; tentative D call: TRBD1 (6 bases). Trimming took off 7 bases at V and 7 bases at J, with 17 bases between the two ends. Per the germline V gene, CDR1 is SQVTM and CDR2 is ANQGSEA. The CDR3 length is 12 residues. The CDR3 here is CSAWDTLGEQYF. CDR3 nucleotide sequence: TGCAGCGCCTGGGACACCTTGGGGGAGCAGTACTTC.

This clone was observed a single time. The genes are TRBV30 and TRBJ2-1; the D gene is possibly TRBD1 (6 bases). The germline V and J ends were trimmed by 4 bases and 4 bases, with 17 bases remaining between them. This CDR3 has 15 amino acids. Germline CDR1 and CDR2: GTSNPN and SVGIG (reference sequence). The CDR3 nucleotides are TGTGCCTGGAACAGGGTGGGTTTCAGGTACAATGAGCAGTTCTTC. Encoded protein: CAWNRVGFRYNEQFF.

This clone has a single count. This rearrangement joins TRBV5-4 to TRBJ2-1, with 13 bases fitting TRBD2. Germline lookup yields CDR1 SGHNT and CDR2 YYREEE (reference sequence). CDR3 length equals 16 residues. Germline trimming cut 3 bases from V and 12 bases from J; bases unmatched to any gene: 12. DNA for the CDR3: TGTGCCAGCAGCTCCCAACTTGGACTAGCGGGAGCCGTGCAGTTCTTC. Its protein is CASSSQLGLAGAVQFF.

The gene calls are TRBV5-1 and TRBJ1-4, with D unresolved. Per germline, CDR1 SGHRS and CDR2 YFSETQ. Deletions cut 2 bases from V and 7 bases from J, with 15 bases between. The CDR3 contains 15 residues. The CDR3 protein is CASSLTGSQGEKLFF. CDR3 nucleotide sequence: TGCGCCAGCAGCTTAACCGGGTCCCAAGGTGAAAAACTGTTTTTT.

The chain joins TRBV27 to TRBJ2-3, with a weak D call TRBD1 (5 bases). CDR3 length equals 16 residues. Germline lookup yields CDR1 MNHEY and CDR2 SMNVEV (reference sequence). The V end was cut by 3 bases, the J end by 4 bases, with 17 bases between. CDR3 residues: CASSFRGQLVADTQYF. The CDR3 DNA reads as TGTGCCAGCAGTTTTAGAGGACAATTAGTCGCAGATACGCAGTATTTT.